This passage covers 9 T cell receptor beta chains from one sample sequenced in a study of blood T cell repertoires in COVID-19 (dated by TCRdb to about 2020). Libraries were made using the immunoSEQ multiplex PCR assay. Drawn from immuneACCESS, this table holds only the in-frame rearrangements with V and J called that TCRdb kept. Clones are partly lost; checked studies trace under half to an unresolved V gene and leave the rest unexplained. This sample lists roughly 140,000 clones; approximately 88% were detected once. Of the sample, roughly 28% is held by the ten largest clones. The material sequenced was peripheral blood. The receptors were gathered from a human donor in a cohort sampled during active COVID-19.

This clone was observed once. The V and J genes are TRBV3-1 (or the pseudogene TRBV3-2) and TRBJ1-6, with 8 bases identical to TRBD1. The CDR3 has 16 amino acids. Trimming at V came to 3 bases and at J to 2 bases, leaving 3 bases not matched to a gene. Germline-derived CDR1 and CDR2 are LGHDT and YNNKEL (reference sequence). The CDR3: CASSQRTGTYNSPLHF. DNA for the CDR3: TGTGCCAGCAGCCAGAGGACAGGGACCTATAATTCACCCCTCCACTTT.

This rearrangement joins TRBV10-3 to TRBJ1-4; D unresolved. This CDR3 is built from 14 residues. V shed 3 bases and J shed 11 bases, with 16 bases lying between them. Germline-derived CDR1 and CDR2 are ENHRY and SYGVKD. CDR3 protein: CAISEGIGGGKLFF. The CDR3, as DNA: TGTGCCATCAGTGAAGGAATCGGCGGTGGGAAACTGTTTTTT.

This clone was recorded once. The CDR3 bases are TGTGCCAGCAGCCAAGATGTGTCAGCGGCCTACAATGAGCAGTTCTTC. Translating gives CASSQDVSAAYNEQFF. This chain joins TRBV3-1 (or the pseudogene TRBV3-2) and TRBJ2-1; tentatively, D is TRBD2 (5 bases). The germline V gene has CDR1 LGHDT and CDR2 YNNKEL (reference sequence). The CDR3 contains 16 residues. V lost 0 bases and J 2 bases, leaving 11 bases between the germline ends.

The chain has TRBV3-1 (or the pseudogene TRBV3-2) and TRBJ1-1; 8 nucleotides align to TRBD1. Germline lookup yields CDR1 LGHDT and CDR2 YNNKEL (reference sequence). The CDR3 has 19 amino acids. With 0 bases clipped from V and 0 bases from J, the junction kept 12 bases outside the gene matches. This CDR3 reads CASSQDIGTGWPLNTEAFF. The DNA of the CDR3 is TGTGCCAGCAGCCAAGATATTGGGACAGGATGGCCCCTGAACACTGAAGCTTTCTTT.

As concerns this clone: It is unclear where the CDR3 begins or ends on the DNA, so no DNA is shown, and the CDR3 is as TCRdb lists it. CDR3 sequence: CASSLWGTGNYGYTF. The rearrangement uses TRBV12-1 and TRBJ1-2. TRBV12-1 is labeled a pseudogene. Counting both end residues, the CDR3 totals 15 amino acids.

This chain joins TRBV13 and TRBJ1-2; tentative D call: TRBD1 (6 bases). Per the germline V gene, CDR1 is PRHDT and CDR2 is FYEKMQ (reference sequence). V was clipped by 0 bases and J by 4 bases, with 9 bases between them. The CDR3 has 14 residues. The CDR3 sequence is CASSLGQGGYGYTF. The CDR3 nucleotides read TGTGCCAGCAGCTTAGGACAGGGCGGCTATGGCTACACCTTC.

Written as DNA, the CDR3 is TGTGCCAGCAGCCCCCGGGTAGGGGGAAACACTGAAGCTTTCTTT. It translates to CASSPRVGGNTEAFF. This chain connects TRBV9 to TRBJ1-1; maybe TRBD1 (6 bases). The V gene's germline CDR1 is SGDLS and CDR2 YYNGEE. The V end lost 4 bases, the J end lost 2 bases, and 15 bases lay between the germline ends. The CDR3 sequence is 15 residues long.

Only one count was recorded for this clone. The V call is TRBV25-1, the J call TRBJ1-2; 7 positions match TRBD1. V was pared by 8 bases and J by 4 bases, with 4 bases of the junction left unmatched. The CDR3 covers 12 residues. Germline V gene data show CDR1 as MGHDK and CDR2 as SYGVNS. The CDR3 protein is CASSDRTYGYTF. The CDR3 DNA reads TGTGCCAGCTCGGACAGGACCTATGGCTACACCTTC.

This clone was seen a single time. This CDR3 is CASSVSSGGAETQYF. In DNA form, the CDR3 reads TGTGCCAGCAGCGTCTCTAGCGGGGGGGCAGAGACCCAGTACTTC. The chain recombines TRBV11-2 with TRBJ2-5; 12 bases fit TRBD2. The V and J ends lost 5 bases and 4 bases, in that order; junction bases with no gene match: 5. Germline CDR1 reads SGHAT; CDR2 reads FQNNGV. The CDR3 loop spans 15 amino acids.